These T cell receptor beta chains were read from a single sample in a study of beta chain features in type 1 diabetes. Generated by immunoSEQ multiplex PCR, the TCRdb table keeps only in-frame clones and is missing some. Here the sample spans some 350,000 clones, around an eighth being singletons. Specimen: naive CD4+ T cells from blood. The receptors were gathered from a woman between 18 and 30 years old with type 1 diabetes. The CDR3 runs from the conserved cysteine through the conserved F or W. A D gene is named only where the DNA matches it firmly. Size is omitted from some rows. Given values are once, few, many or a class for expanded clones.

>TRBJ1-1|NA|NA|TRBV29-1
CSVEGVGRGTEAFF
TGCAGCGTTGAAGGGGTAGGCAGGGGTACTGAAGCTTTCTTT
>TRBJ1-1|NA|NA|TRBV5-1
CASSDDRPEAFF
TGCGCCAGCAGCGACGACAGGCCTGAAGCTTTCTTT
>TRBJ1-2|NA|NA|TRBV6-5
CASSSQGNYGYTF
TGTGCCAGCAGTTCCCAGGGGAACTATGGCTACACCTTC
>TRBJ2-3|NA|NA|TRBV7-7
CASSLGGGRTDTQYF
TGTGCCAGCAGCTTAGGAGGGGGTCGCACAGATACGCAGTATTTT
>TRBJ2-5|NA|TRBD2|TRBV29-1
CSVVTSGSKTQYF
TGCAGCGTGGTGACTAGCGGGAGTAAGACCCAGTACTTC
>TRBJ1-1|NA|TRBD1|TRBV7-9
CASSLGQTGGPEAFF
TGTGCCAGCAGCTTAGGGCAGACAGGGGGCCCTGAAGCTTTCTTT
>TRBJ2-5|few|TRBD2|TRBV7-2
CASSSGLAEETQYF
TGTGCCAGCAGCTCGGGACTAGCAGAAGAGACCCAGTACTTC
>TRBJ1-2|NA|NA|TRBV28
CASSSGLSGYTF
TGTGCCAGCAGTTCTGGACTGTCGGGCTACACCTTC
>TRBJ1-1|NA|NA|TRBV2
CANVGTLGTEAFF
TGTGCCAACGTCGGGACTCTGGGGACTGAAGCTTTCTTT
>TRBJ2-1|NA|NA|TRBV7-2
CASSPSSYNEQFF
TGTGCCAGCAGCCCCAGCTCCTACAATGAGCAGTTCTTC
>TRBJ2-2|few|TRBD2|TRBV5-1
CASSSRTSGNTGELFF
TGCGCCAGCAGCTCCAGGACTAGCGGGAACACCGGGGAGCTGTTTTTT
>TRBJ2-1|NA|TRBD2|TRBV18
CASSPGLAGGNEQFF
TGTGCCAGCTCACCAGGACTAGCGGGAGGAAATGAGCAGTTCTTC
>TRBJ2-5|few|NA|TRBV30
CAWSVGQTDQETQYF
TGTGCCTGGAGTGTGGGACAAACCGATCAAGAGACCCAGTACTTC
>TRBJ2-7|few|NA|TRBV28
CASSNRLVGGYEQYF
TGTGCCAGCAGTAACAGGCTCGTAGGGGGCTACGAGCAGTACTTC
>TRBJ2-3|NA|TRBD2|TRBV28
CASSPGLAGSRDTQYF
TGTGCCAGCAGCCCGGGACTAGCGGGTTCTAGAGATACGCAGTATTTT
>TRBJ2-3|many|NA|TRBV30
CAWSPRDTQYF
TGTGCCTGGAGTCCGCGGGATACGCAGTATTTT
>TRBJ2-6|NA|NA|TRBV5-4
CASSLVNLRRSSGANVLTF
TGTGCCAGCAGCCTTGTAAACCTCAGAAGAAGCTCTGGGGCCAACGTCCTGACTTTC
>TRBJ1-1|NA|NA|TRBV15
CATSKGGSTEAFF
TGTGCCACCAGCAAAGGCGGGAGCACTGAAGCTTTCTTT
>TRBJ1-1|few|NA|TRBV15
CATSRGATTEAFF
TGTGCCACCAGCAGAGGAGCGACCACTGAAGCTTTCTTT
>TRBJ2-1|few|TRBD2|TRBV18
CASSPSLAGGVNEQFF
TGTGCCAGCTCACCCTCCCTAGCGGGAGGGGTAAATGAGCAGTTCTTC
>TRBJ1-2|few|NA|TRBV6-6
CASEGNYGYTF
TGTGCCAGCGAGGGCAACTATGGCTACACCTTC
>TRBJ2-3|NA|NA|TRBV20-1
CSASRTDTQYF
TGCAGTGCTTCCCGGACAGATACGCAGTATTTT
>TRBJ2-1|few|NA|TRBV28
CASSSPSGGTNEQFF
TGTGCCAGCAGTTCCCCATCGGGCGGGACTAATGAGCAGTTCTTC
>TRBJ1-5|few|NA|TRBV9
CASSVGEGVGPQHF
TGTGCCAGCAGCGTAGGGGAGGGAGTGGGGCCCCAGCATTTT
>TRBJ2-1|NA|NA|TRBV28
CASSYAASSYNEQFF
TGTGCCAGCAGTTACGCGGCAAGCTCCTACAATGAGCAGTTCTTC
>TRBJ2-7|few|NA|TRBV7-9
CASSRTGMYEQYF
TGTGCCAGCAGTCGTACAGGGATGTACGAGCAGTACTTC
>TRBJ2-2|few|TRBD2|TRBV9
CASSAPSGGPNTGELFF
TGTGCCAGCAGCGCACCTAGCGGGGGGCCGAACACCGGGGAGCTGTTTTTT
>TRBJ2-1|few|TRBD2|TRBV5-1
CASSFLAGGENEQFF
TGCGCCAGCAGCTTTCTAGCGGGAGGGGAAAATGAGCAGTTCTTC
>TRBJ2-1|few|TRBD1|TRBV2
CASREGQTSYNEQFF
TGTGCCAGCAGAGAGGGACAGACCTCCTACAATGAGCAGTTCTTC
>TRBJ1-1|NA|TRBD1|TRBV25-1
CASSVSGQGGTEAFF
TGTGCCAGCAGTGTATCAGGTCAGGGGGGAACTGAAGCTTTCTTT
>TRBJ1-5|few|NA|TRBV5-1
CASSLGGDGNQPQHF
TGCGCCAGCAGCTTGGGGGGAGACGGCAATCAGCCCCAGCATTTT
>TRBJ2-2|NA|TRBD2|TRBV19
CASRTGTINTGELFF
TGTGCCAGTAGGACCGGGACTATTAACACCGGGGAGCTGTTTTTT
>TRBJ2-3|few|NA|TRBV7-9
CASSRLAFSTDTQYF
TGTGCCAGCAGCCGACTGGCATTTAGCACAGATACGCAGTATTTT
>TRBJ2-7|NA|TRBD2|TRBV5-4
CASSLWASGRSGEQYF
TGTGCCAGCAGCTTGTGGGCTAGCGGGAGGAGTGGCGAGCAGTACTTC
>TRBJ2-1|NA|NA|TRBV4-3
CASSQDRLGGRGAWDEQFF
TGCGCCAGCAGCCAAGATCGTCTGGGGGGGCGGGGTGCCTGGGATGAGCAGTTCTTC
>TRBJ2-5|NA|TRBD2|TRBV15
CATSRDIRASGLQETQYF
TGTGCCACCAGCAGAGATATTCGGGCTAGCGGCCTACAAGAGACCCAGTACTTC
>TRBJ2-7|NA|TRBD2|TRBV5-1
CASSITSGSYEQYF
TGCGCCAGCAGCATTACTAGCGGCTCCTACGAGCAGTACTTC
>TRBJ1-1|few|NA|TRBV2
CASSDRVNTEAFF
TGTGCCAGCAGTGACAGGGTCAACACTGAAGCTTTCTTT
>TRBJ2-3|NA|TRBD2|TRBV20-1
CSASAGEAQYF
TGCAGTGCTTCGGCGGGAGAGGCGCAGTATTTT
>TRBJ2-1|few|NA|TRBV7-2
CASSHSGNRYNEQFF
TGTGCCAGCAGCCACAGCGGCAATCGTTACAATGAGCAGTTCTTC
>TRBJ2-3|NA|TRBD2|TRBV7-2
CASSFLLAGGTDTQYF
TGTGCCAGCAGCTTCCTACTAGCGGGAGGAACAGATACGCAGTATTTT
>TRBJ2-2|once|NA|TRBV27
CASTRQADTGELFF
TGTGCCAGCACCCGACAGGCGGACACCGGGGAGCTGTTTTTT
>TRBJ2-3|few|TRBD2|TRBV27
CASSPWGIRTSGSNADTQYF
TGTGCCAGCAGCCCGTGGGGAATCAGGACTAGCGGGAGTAACGCAGATACGCAGTATTTT
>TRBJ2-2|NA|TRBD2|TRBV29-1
CSARGVSNTGELFF
TGCAGCGCACGGGGGGTCTCGAACACCGGGGAGCTGTTTTTT
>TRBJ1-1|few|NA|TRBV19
CASSIVRGLNTEAFF
TGTGCCAGTAGTATAGTGCGGGGATTGAACACTGAAGCTTTCTTT